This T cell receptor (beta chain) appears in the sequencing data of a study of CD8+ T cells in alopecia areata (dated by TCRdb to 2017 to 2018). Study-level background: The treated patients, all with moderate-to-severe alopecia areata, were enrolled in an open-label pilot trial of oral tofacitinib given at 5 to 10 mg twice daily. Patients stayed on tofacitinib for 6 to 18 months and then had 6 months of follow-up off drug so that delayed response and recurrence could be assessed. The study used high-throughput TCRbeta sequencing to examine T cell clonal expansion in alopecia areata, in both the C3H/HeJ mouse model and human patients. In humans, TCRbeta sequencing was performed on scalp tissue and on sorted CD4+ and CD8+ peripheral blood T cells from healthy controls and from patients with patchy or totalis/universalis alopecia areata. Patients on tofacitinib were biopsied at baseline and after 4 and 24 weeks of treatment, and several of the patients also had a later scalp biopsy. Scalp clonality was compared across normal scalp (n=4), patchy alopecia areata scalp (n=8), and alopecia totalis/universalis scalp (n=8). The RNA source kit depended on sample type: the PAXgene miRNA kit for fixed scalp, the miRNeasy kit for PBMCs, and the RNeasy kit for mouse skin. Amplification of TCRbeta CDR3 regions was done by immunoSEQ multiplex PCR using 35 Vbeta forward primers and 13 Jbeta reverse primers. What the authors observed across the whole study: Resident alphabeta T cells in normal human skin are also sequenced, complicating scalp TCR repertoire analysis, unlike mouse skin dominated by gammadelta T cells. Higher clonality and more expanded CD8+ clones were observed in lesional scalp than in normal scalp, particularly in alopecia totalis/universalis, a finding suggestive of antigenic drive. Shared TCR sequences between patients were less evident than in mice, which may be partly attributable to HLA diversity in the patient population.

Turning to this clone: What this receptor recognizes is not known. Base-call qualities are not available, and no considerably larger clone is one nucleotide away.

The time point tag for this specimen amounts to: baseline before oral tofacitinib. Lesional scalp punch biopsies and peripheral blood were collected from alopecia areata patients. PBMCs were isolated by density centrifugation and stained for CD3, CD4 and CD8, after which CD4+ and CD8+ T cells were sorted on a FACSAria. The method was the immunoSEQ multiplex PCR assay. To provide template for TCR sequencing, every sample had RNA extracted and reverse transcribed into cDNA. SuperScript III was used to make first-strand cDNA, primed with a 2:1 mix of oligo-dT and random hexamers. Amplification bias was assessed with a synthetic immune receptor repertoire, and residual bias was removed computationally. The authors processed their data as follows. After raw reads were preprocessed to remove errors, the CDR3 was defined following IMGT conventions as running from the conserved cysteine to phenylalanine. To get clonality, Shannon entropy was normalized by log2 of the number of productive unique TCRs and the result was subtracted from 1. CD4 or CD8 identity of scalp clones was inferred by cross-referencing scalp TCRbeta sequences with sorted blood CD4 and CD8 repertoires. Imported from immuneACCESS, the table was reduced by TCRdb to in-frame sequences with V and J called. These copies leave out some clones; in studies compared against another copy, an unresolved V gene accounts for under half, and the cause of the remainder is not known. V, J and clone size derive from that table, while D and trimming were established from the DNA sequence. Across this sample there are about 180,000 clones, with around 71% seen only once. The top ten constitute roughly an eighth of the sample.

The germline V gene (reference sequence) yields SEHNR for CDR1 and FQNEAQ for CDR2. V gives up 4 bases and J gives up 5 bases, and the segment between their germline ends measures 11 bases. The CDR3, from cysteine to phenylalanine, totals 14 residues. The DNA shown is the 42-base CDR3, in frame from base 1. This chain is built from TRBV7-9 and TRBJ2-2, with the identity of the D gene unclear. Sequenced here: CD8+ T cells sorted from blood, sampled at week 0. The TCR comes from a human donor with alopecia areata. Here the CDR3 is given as CASSWVTETGELFF. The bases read TGTGCCAGCAGCTGGGTCACCGAGACCGGGGAGCTGTTTTTT.